Shown below are 11 T cell receptor beta chains from a single sample sequenced in a study of brain T cells in children with intractable seizures. This sample's time point: blood from clinic visit 5 months post-surgery; TSC patient then seizure free. Sequencing used immunoSEQ multiplex PCR; TCRdb keeps in-frame clones, though not all of them. This table holds under 400,000 clones, 93% found once. Sequenced material: peripheral blood, taken approximately 5 months after surgery. The receptor source for this set is a boy younger than two with tuberous sclerosis and intractable seizures.

The V call is TRBV4-1, the J call TRBJ1-2, with D unclear. The CDR3 extends over 15 amino acids. Trimming pared 1 base from V and 2 bases from J, leaving 11 bases between. CDR1 MGHRA and CDR2 YSYEKL come from the germline V gene. The CDR3 protein is CASSQVGGENYGYTF. The CDR3 bases are TGCGCCAGCAGCCAAGTGGGCGGCGAGAACTATGGCTACACCTTC.

The table lists this clone with a count of one. The chain carries TRBV10-1 and TRBJ2-1, with D unresolved. Germline values: CDR1 WNHNN, CDR2 SYGVQD (reference sequence). Trimming took 3 bases from V and 10 from J, leaving 10 bases between them. This CDR3 contains 12 residues. This CDR3 reads CASSDEAREQFF. DNA for the CDR3: TGCGCCAGCAGTGATGAGGCACGGGAGCAGTTCTTC.

The V call is TRBV4-1, the J call TRBJ2-2, with 11 bases lining up with TRBD1. Germline CDR1 reads MGHRA; CDR2 reads YSYEKL. CDR3 size: 17 residues. Trimming took 5 bases from V and 5 from J; bases not matched to a gene: 10. CDR3 in DNA: TGCGCCAGCAGCGAAAGCGGGGGGACAGGGGGGACCGGGGAGCTGTTTTTT. Translating it yields CASSESGGTGGTGELFF.

The chain couples TRBV14 to TRBJ1-2, with D tentatively TRBD1 (5 bases). V dropped 4 bases and J dropped 8 bases, with 26 bases sitting between them. CDR3 length: 17 residues. The V gene's germline CDR1 is SGHDN and CDR2 FVKESK. Here the CDR3 reads CASSREGATRAVGGYTF. The DNA of the CDR3 is TGTGCCAGCAGCCGGGAGGGAGCTACCAGGGCCGTCGGCGGCTACACCTTC. Drawing the rest from reference TRBV14 and TRBJ1-2, the complete variable domain is EAGVTQFPSHSVIEKGQTVTLRCDPISGHDNLYWYRRVMGKEIKFLLHFVKESKQDESGMPNNRFLAERTGGTYSTLKVQPAELEDSGVYFCASSREGATRAVGGYTFGSGTRLTVV.

The genes are TRBV6-5 and TRBJ1-1, with D unresolved. This CDR3 has 15 residues. Trimming stripped 0 bases from V and 2 bases from J, with 10 bases between. The germline V gene encodes CDR1 MNHEY and CDR2 SVGAGI. The CDR3 bases are TGTGCCAGCAGTTACTCGCGGGTGAGTAACACTGAAGCTTTCTTT. Residues: CASSYSRVSNTEAFF.

The rearrangement links TRBV19 to TRBJ1-5; D remains unclear. The CDR3 has 14 residues. Germline lookup yields CDR1 LNHDA and CDR2 SQIVND (reference sequence). Trimming removed 4 bases from V and 2 bases from J, with 9 bases in between. Written as DNA, the CDR3 is TGTGCCAGTAGTACTCCGGAGGGCAATCAGCCCCAGCATTTT. It codes for CASSTPEGNQPQHF.

This chain links TRBV11-3 with TRBJ2-7, with a tentative D call TRBD2 (6 bases). The V gene lost 1 base and the J gene lost 2 bases, with 15 bases spanning the gap. The CDR3 spans 16 residues. CDR1 SGHNT and CDR2 YENEEA come from the germline V gene. The CDR3 nucleotides are TGTGCCAGCAGCTTAGGCCGGCGGGACCTTACCTACGAGCAGTACTTC. This sequence encodes CASSLGRRDLTYEQYF.

The V call is TRBV19, the J call TRBJ1-6; D is ambiguous. This CDR3 is built from 13 residues. Germline CDR1 LNHDA, CDR2 SQIVND (reference sequence). Between the trimmed V and J ends, which lost 7 bases and 6 bases, there was a span of 10 bases. CDR3 nucleotide sequence: TGTGCCAGTAACTTGAGGGCTAATTCACCCCTCCACTTT. Protein: CASNLRANSPLHF.

This clone has a single count. The chain combines TRBV10-3 with TRBJ1-2; the D gene is possibly TRBD1 (6 bases). This CDR3 contains 13 residues. V shed 2 bases and J shed 5 bases, with 9 bases lying between them. The germline V gene encodes CDR1 ENHRY and CDR2 SYGVKD. This chain's CDR3 is CAISENRDYGYTF. DNA for the CDR3: TGTGCCATCAGTGAGAACAGGGATTATGGCTACACCTTC.

The chain recombines TRBV27 with TRBJ2-2, with D possibly being TRBD1 (6 bases). Germline CDR1 is MNHEY and CDR2 is SMNVEV (reference sequence). V shed 3 bases and J shed 6 bases, with 11 bases lying between them. CDR3 length: 14 residues. CDR3 sequence (DNA): TGTGCCAGCAGTTTCCAAGAGGGGGCCGGGGAGCTGTTTTTT. It specifies CASSFQEGAGELFF.

This clone was counted a single time. V usage is TRBV5-4 and J usage is TRBJ2-7; 10 bases line up with TRBD1. The V gene's germline CDR1 is SGHNT and CDR2 YYREEE (reference sequence). The CDR3 runs 13 residues. The trim removed 7 bases at V and 6 bases at J, leaving 7 bases unmatched. This chain's CDR3 is CASAGTGAGEQYF. The DNA of the CDR3 is TGTGCCAGCGCCGGGACAGGGGCGGGCGAGCAGTACTTC.